A single sample is the source of the 27 T cell receptor beta chains below, sequenced in a study of T-cell reconstitution after alpha-beta-depleted transplantation in children. The authors prepared the TCRbeta library with unique molecular identifiers. TCRdb re-called the PCR reads through MiXCR, storing one row per CDR3 protein. The sample records 500,000 to 750,000 distinct CDR3 sequences, over 10% being singletons. The source material was PBMCs, mostly from graft donor cells, sampled 360 days after TCRalphabeta/CD19-depleted stem cell transplant. Source of these receptors: a male patient under 18 who had a stem cell transplant for acute myeloid leukemia, so the T cells may come from the graft donor.

This sequence joins TRBV13 and TRBJ2-3; TRBD1 or TRBD2 may be the D gene (5 bases each). The ends were cut back, 5 bases at V and 2 bases at J, with 17 bases in the middle. CDR3 size: 16 residues. Germline V gene data show CDR1 as PRHDT and CDR2 as FYEKMQ (reference sequence). Here the CDR3 reads CASSINGGVNTDTQYF. CDR3 bases: TGTGCCAGCAGCATAAATGGGGGAGTGAACACAGATACGCAGTATTTT.

This clonotype was picked up a small number of times. This rearrangement joins TRBV20-1 to TRBJ1-5; no firm D call. Germline CDR1 reads DFQATT; CDR2 reads SNEGSKA (reference sequence). V was shortened by 2 bases and J by 5 bases, with 22 bases between the two germline ends. This CDR3 region has 17 residues. The CDR3 loop is CSARFSAGVGEDQPQHF. CDR3 coding DNA: TGCAGTGCTAGATTTTCCGCCGGGGTTGGGGAGGATCAGCCCCAGCATTTT.

This clonotype was seen a handful of times. The chain combines TRBV29-1 with TRBJ2-7; possibly TRBD2 for D (6 bases). Germline CDR1 reads SQVTM; CDR2 reads ANQGSEA. The CDR3 sequence is 12 residues long. CDR3 bases: TGCATCGTGACCGGGCAGGGAGGCGAGCAGTACTTC. It specifies CIVTGQGGEQYF.

In its sample, this clonotype was seen a few times. V and J are TRBV20-1 and TRBJ2-7; 8 bases agree with TRBD1. This CDR3 comprises 17 residues. CDR1 and CDR2 from the germline V gene are DFQATT and SNEGSKA (reference sequence). The V segment lost 1 base and the J segment 2 bases; nucleotides outside the gene matches: 13. CDR3 in DNA: TGCAGTGCTAGAGCCCCGTCGGACAGGGTGGTCGCCTACGAGCAGTACTTC. Translation: CSARAPSDRVVAYEQYF.

The rearrangement joins TRBV14 to TRBJ2-1, with 12 nucleotides matching TRBD2. The CDR3 length is 17 residues. Unmatched junction bases numbered 6, after V lost 3 bases and J lost 3 bases. Germline-derived CDR1 and CDR2 are SGHDN and FVKESK. CDR3 in amino acids: CASSHQLAGGHYNEQFF. Here the CDR3 DNA reads TGTGCCAGCAGCCACCAACTAGCGGGGGGCCACTACAATGAGCAGTTCTTC.

This clonotype was seen only a few times. V is TRBV5-1 and J is TRBJ2-1; 8 nucleotides agree with TRBD2. After removal of 6 bases from V and 4 bases from J, the junction contained 12 bases not matched to a gene. Germline loops: CDR1 SGHRS, CDR2 YFSETQ. This CDR3 spans 16 amino acids. DNA of the CDR3: TGCGCCAGCAATCGGGGGGGCGGGAGCGATTACAATGAGCAGTTCTTC. Amino acid sequence: CASNRGGGSDYNEQFF.

This clonotype was counted between two and nine times. This chain links TRBV20-1 with TRBJ2-5; D is ambiguous. Germline CDR1 and CDR2: DFQATT and SNEGSKA (reference sequence). The V and J ends lost 2 bases and 4 bases respectively, with 14 bases between them. The CDR3 sequence is 14 residues long. For the CDR3, the DNA is TGCAGTGCTAGATTCCCTTGGCCCCGAGAGACCCAGTACTTC. This translates into CSARFPWPRETQYF.

A few counts support this clonotype. The CDR3 nucleotides are TGTGCCAGCAGCTTGTGGGACCTTCGCGGGAGGGACTTGGAGACCCAGTACTTC. It encodes CASSLWDLRGRDLETQYF. The chain links TRBV5-6 to TRBJ2-5, with TRBD2 matching over 9 bases. The V gene's germline CDR1 is SGHDT and CDR2 YYEEEE. With 1 base clipped from V and 5 bases from J, the junction kept 15 bases outside the gene matches. The CDR3 length is 18 residues.

This clonotype was seen only a few times. This chain connects TRBV7-8 to TRBJ2-3, with 9 bases lining up with TRBD2. This CDR3 has 16 residues. V shed 5 bases and J 4 bases; nucleotides not matched to a gene: 10. Per germline, CDR1 SGHVS and CDR2 FQNEAQ. CDR3 sequence reads: CASSRVMAGGPDTQYF. As DNA, the CDR3 is TGTGCCAGCAGCCGAGTTATGGCGGGAGGGCCAGATACGCAGTATTTT.

This clonotype was detected only a few times. This sequence joins TRBV4-2 and TRBJ2-1; 10 bases align to TRBD2. The V segment lost 3 bases and the J segment 0 bases; nucleotides outside the gene matches: 5. Germline CDR1 is LGHNA and CDR2 is YNFKEQ. This CDR3 is 17 amino acids long. The CDR3 protein is CASSQLTSGSSYNEQFF. In nucleotides, the CDR3 is TGTGCCAGCAGCCAGCTGACTAGCGGGTCCTCCTACAATGAGCAGTTCTTC.

V and J are TRBV19 and TRBJ2-1, with TRBD2 matching 12 bases. Trimming removed 3 bases from V and 1 base from J; junction bases left unmatched: 7. Germline V gene lookup returns CDR1 LNHDA and CDR2 SQIVND (reference sequence). This CDR3 is 18 amino acids long. CDR3 bases: TGTGCCAGTAGTATCCTTACTAGCGGGGGGACTTCCTACAATGAGCAGTTCTTC. This codes for CASSILTSGGTSYNEQFF.

The chain has TRBV3-1 and TRBJ1-3, with a weak D call TRBD1 (5 bases). The CDR3 is made up of 19 amino acids. Per germline, CDR1 LGHDT and CDR2 YNNKEL (reference sequence). The ends were cut back, 1 base at V and 0 bases at J, with 19 bases in the middle. The CDR3 DNA follows: TGTGCCAGCAGCCAAGGGCGTAGTGTCGGGGACGCCTCTGGAAACACCATATATTTT. It translates to CASSQGRSVGDASGNTIYF.

The CDR3 sequence is CASTKIRDSFNEQFF. In DNA, the CDR3 is TGCGCCAGCACCAAAATCCGGGACTCTTTCAATGAGCAGTTCTTC. The chain carries TRBV10-2 and TRBJ2-1; the D gene is possibly TRBD2 (6 bases). The CDR3 sequence is 15 residues long. V was pared by 7 bases and J by 6 bases, with 19 bases between. CDR1 is WSHSY, CDR2 SAAADI, per germline.

V and J are TRBV29-1 and TRBJ2-2; D is uncertain. The germline gives CDR1 SQVTM, CDR2 ANQGSEA. The length of the CDR3 is 14 residues. With 2 bases removed from V and 2 bases from J, the gap between germline ends came to 9 bases. CDR3 bases: TGCAGCGTTGAAAAGCCGGCCAACACCGGGGAGCTGTTTTTT. Amino acid sequence: CSVEKPANTGELFF.

A few counts support this clonotype. The chain employs TRBV28 and TRBJ1-2, with D unclear. V dropped 7 bases and J dropped 4 bases, with 16 bases sitting between them. CDR3 size: 14 residues. In germline, CDR1 is MDHEN, CDR2 SYDVKM. CDR3 region: CASMTPPGVYGYTF. The CDR3 DNA sequence: TGTGCCAGCATGACGCCGCCCGGGGTCTATGGCTACACCTTC.

This clonotype was detected many times. The J gene is TRBJ1-1, the V gene TRBV28; TRBD1 agrees at 9 bases. The V segment lost 6 bases and the J segment 0 bases; nucleotides outside the gene matches: 8. Germline assignment: CDR1 MDHEN and CDR2 SYDVKM. The CDR3 totals 16 residues. CDR3 in DNA: TGTGCCAGCAGGCCTTACAGGGGGCCCATGAACACTGAAGCTTTCTTT. This translates into CASRPYRGPMNTEAFF.

This clonotype turned up a few times. The rearrangement joins TRBV10-3 to TRBJ2-4; TRBD2 matches at 10 bases. Germline loops: CDR1 ENHRY, CDR2 SYGVKD. After removal of 0 bases from V and 1 base from J, the junction contained 9 bases not matched to a gene. This CDR3 has 19 amino acids. The CDR3 spells CAISESWLAGAGAKNIQYF. Written as DNA, the CDR3 is TGTGCCATCAGTGAGTCGTGGCTAGCGGGGGCCGGGGCCAAAAACATTCAGTACTTC.

This sequence joins TRBV25-1 and TRBJ2-1, with TRBD2 identical over 10 bases. V shed 6 bases, J shed 6 bases, and the junction held 23 bases outside the gene matches. This CDR3 contains 20 residues. Germline CDR1 is MGHDK and CDR2 is SYGVNS. This chain's CDR3 is CASSKNQGAWEREGRNEQFF. The CDR3 DNA reads TGTGCCAGCAGCAAGAATCAGGGAGCGTGGGAGCGGGAGGGCCGCAATGAGCAGTTCTTC.

This clonotype has only a few counts. The rearrangement uses TRBV6-2 or TRBV6-3 and TRBJ1-1; no definite D call. V was shortened by 7 bases and J by 0 bases, with 15 bases between the two germline ends. Germline V gene lookup returns CDR1 MNHEY and CDR2 SVGEGT. The CDR3 spans 15 residues. The CDR3 region has the DNA TGTGCCAGCACACCGGGATTAATCATGAACACTGAAGCTTTCTTT. Encoded protein: CASTPGLIMNTEAFF.

This clonotype was recorded at least ten times. The J gene is TRBJ2-2, the V gene TRBV4-3, with 8 positions matching TRBD2. V lost 3 bases, J lost 4 bases, and 4 bases stayed unmatched. There are 15 residues in the CDR3. CDR1 and CDR2 (germline): LGHNA, YSLEER. CDR3 nucleotide sequence: TGCGCCAGCAGCCAGCTAGCGGGTCGCACCGGGGAGCTGTTTTTT. Translating it yields CASSQLAGRTGELFF.

This clonotype has just a few counts. The gene calls are TRBV7-2 and TRBJ2-7, with D possibly matching TRBD2 (5 bases). V was cut by 5 bases and J by 5 bases, with 16 bases left in between. Germline CDR1 reads SGHTA; CDR2 reads FQGNSA. This CDR3 comprises 14 residues. CDR3 DNA sequence: TGTGCCAGCAGCGATATTGGGGAGAGGGACGAGCAGTACTTC. Translating gives CASSDIGERDEQYF.

This clonotype was found many times. The V call is TRBV28, the J call TRBJ2-6, with D possibly TRBD1 on 7 matching bases. This CDR3 comprises 21 residues. Trimming took 4 bases from V and 0 from J, leaving 25 bases between them. The germline gives CDR1 MDHEN, CDR2 SYDVKM. The CDR3 coding sequence is TGTGCCAGCAGTTCACCGACCAGACAGGGACTGATATTCTCTGGGGCCAACGTCCTGACTTTC. Translation: CASSSPTRQGLIFSGANVLTF.

V is TRBV14 and J is TRBJ2-7; D is unresolved. Germline lookup yields CDR1 SGHDN and CDR2 FVKESK. This CDR3 region has 19 residues. V was trimmed by 0 bases and J by 3 bases, leaving 24 bases between them. The DNA of the CDR3 is TGTGCCAGCAGCCAAGATGATTCTTTGTGGATCCGTCCCTTCTACGAGCAGTACTTC. This codes for CASSQDDSLWIRPFYEQYF.

The table lists this clonotype with a few counts. The genes are TRBV20-1 and TRBJ2-2; D uncertain. V was pared by 1 base and J by 4 bases, with 7 bases between. The germline CDR1 and CDR2 sequences are DFQATT and SNEGSKA (reference sequence). This CDR3 has 13 residues. The CDR3 DNA follows: TGCAGTGCTAGAGTTGTCCGCACCGGGGAGCTGTTTTTT. Its translation: CSARVVRTGELFF.

This clonotype was seen a handful of times. The rearrangement joins TRBV7-9 to TRBJ2-1; D may be TRBD1 (6 bases). The CDR3 length is 11 residues. Germline assignment: CDR1 SEHNR and CDR2 FQNEAQ (reference sequence). V gave up 8 bases and J gave up 8 bases, with 10 bases separating them. CDR3 coding DNA: TGTGCCAGCCCCTACAGGGATGAGCAGTTCTTC. Amino acids: CASPYRDEQFF.

The V gene is TRBV29-1, the J gene TRBJ2-2, with 12 bases aligning to TRBD2. From germline, CDR1 is SQVTM and CDR2 ANQGSEA. V trimming: 2 bases; J trimming: 8 bases; junction bases outside the gene matches: 15. The CDR3 is 18 residues long. The CDR3 DNA reads TGCAGCGTTGAATGGGGGTATAGACTAGCGGGAGTTGTGGGGGAGCTGTTTTTT. Its protein product is CSVEWGYRLAGVVGELFF.

In its sample, this clonotype was seen many times. The J gene is TRBJ2-1, the V gene TRBV5-6, with D possibly being TRBD1 (6 bases). CDR1 and CDR2 from the germline V gene are SGHDT and YYEEEE. This CDR3 spans 15 amino acids. Trimming removed 0 bases from V and 4 bases from J, with 11 bases in between. CDR3 amino acids: CASSLGGTGYNEQFF. CDR3 DNA sequence: TGTGCCAGCAGCTTGGGTGGTACAGGGTACAATGAGCAGTTCTTC.